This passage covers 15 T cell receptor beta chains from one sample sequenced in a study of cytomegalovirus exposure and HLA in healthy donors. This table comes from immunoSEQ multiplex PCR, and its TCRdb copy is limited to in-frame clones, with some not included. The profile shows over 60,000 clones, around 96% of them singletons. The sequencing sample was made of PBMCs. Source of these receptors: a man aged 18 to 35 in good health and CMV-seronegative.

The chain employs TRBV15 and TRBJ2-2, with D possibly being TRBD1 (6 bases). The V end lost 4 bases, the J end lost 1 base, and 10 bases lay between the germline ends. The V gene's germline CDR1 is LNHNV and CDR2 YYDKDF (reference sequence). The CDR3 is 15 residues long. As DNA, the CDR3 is TGTGCCACCAGCACTATGGGACAGAACACCGGGGAGCTGTTTTTT. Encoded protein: CATSTMGQNTGELFF.

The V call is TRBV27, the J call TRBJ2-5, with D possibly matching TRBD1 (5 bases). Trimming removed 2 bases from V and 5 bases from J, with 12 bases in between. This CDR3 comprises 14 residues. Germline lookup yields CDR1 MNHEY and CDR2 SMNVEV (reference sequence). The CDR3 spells CASSLGVPGETQYF. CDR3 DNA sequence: TGTGCCAGCAGTTTAGGTGTGCCAGGGGAGACCCAGTACTTC.

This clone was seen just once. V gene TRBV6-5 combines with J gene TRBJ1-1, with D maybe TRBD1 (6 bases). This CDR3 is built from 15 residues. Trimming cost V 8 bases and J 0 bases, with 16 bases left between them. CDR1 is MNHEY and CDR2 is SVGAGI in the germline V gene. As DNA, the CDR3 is TGTGCCAGCGTCACAGGGAACAGAATGAACACTGAAGCTTTCTTT. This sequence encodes CASVTGNRMNTEAFF.

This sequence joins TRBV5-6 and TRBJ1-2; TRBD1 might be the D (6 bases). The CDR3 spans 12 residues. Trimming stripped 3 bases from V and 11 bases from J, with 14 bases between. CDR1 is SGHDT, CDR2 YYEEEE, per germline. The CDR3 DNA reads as TGTGCCAGCAGCTGGGCCAGGGGAATTTACACCTTC. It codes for CASSWARGIYTF.

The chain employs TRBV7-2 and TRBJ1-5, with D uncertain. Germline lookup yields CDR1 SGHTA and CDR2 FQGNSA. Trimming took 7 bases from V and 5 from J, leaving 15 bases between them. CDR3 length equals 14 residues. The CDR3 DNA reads TGTGCCAGCACCCTCGGAGGGCGCGATCAGCCCCAGCATTTT. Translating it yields CASTLGGRDQPQHF.

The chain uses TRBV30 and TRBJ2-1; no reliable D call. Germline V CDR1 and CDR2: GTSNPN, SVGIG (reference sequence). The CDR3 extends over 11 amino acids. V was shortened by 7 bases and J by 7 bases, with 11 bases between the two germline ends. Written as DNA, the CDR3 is TGTGCCTATGAGGATCGGAATGAGCAGTTCTTC. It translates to CAYEDRNEQFF.

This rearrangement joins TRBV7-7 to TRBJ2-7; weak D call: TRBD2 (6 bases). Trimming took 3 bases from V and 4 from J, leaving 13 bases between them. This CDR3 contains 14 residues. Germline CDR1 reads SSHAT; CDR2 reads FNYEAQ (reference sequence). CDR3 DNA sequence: TGTGCCAGCAGCTTCGGGGGAAGTGGGTACGAGCAGTACTTC. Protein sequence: CASSFGGSGYEQYF. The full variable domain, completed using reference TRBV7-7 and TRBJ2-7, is GAGVSQSPRYKVTKRGQDVTLRCDPISSHATLYWYQQALGQGPEFLTYFNYEAQPDKSGLPSDRFSAERPEGSISTLTIQRTEQRDSAMYRCASSFGGSGYEQYFGPGTRLTVT.

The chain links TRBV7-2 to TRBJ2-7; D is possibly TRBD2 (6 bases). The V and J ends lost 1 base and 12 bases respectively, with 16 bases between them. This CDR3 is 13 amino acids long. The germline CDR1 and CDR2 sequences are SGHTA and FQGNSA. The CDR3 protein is CASSLVGGSTLYF. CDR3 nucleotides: TGTGCCAGCAGCTTAGTTGGGGGGTCGACACTGTACTTC.

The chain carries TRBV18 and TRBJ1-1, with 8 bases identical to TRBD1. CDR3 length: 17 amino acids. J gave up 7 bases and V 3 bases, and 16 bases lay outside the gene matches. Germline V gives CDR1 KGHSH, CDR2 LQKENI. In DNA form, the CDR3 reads TGTGCCAGCTCACCCTTCCGCCGCGGCGAACAGGGGGGTGAAGCTTTCTTT. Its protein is CASSPFRRGEQGGEAFF.

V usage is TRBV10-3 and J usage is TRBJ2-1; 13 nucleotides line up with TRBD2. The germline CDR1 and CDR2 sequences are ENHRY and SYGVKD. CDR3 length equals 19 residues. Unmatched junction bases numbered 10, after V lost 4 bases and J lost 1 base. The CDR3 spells CAISAGGLAGIVSYNEQFF. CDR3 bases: TGTGCCATCAGTGCCGGGGGACTAGCGGGAATCGTATCCTACAATGAGCAGTTCTTC.

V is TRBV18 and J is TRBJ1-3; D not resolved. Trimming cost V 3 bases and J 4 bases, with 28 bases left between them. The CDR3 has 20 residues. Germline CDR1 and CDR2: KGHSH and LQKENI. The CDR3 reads CASSPVGFQTEGITGNTIYF. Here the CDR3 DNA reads TGTGCCAGCTCACCGGTTGGCTTCCAGACGGAGGGCATTACGGGAAACACCATATATTTT.

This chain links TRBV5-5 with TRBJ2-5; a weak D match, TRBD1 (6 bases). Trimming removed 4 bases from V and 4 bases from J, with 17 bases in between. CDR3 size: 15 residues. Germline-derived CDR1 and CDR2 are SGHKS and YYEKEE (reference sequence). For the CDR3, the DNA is TGTGCCAGCAGCAAATACAGGGACCCCAGAGAGACCCAGTACTTC. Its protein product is CASSKYRDPRETQYF.

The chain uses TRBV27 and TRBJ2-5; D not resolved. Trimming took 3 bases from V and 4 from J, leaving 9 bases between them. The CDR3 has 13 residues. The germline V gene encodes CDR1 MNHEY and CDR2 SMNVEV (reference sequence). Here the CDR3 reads CASSLPTGETQYF. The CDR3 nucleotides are TGTGCCAGCAGTTTGCCCACGGGAGAGACCCAGTACTTC.

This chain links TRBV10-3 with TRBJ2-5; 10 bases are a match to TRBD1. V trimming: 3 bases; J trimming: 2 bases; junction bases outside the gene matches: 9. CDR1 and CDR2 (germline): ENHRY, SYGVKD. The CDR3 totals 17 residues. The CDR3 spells CAISDSLGQGGQETQYF. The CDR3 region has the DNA TGTGCCATCAGTGACTCACTAGGACAGGGGGGGCAAGAGACCCAGTACTTC.

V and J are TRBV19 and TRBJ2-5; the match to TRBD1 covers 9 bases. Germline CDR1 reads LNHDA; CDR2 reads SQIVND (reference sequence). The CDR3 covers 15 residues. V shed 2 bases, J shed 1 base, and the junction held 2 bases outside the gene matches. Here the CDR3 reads CASSITTGGQETQYF. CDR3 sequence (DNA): TGTGCCAGTAGTATAACGACAGGGGGCCAAGAGACCCAGTACTTC.